The present T cell receptor beta chain was sequenced within a study of T cell repertoires in aging, cancer and after chemotherapy (dated by TCRdb to the late 2010s). As for the study more broadly: Donors spanned six age groups from 30 or younger to 70 or older, with at least three individuals per group. The full dataset contained roughly 9 million TCR reads. The cohort comprised 200 to 250 cancer patients, over 90 with hematological and over 110 with solid cancers, plus 95 healthy donors as a reference group. Healthy donor control TCR repertoires were recorded over several months to years and showed clear clonal overlap across re-sampling. To examine immunoaging and T cell reconstitution after chemotherapy, the study profiled TCR beta repertoires in peripheral blood from healthy donors and cancer patients. Overall study results and their limits: According to the authors, the repertoire data do not allow conclusions to be drawn about immunological memory after chemotherapy. An increase in median generation probability over the chemotherapy interval was observed in both cancer cohorts, suggesting that the repertoire was reconstituted through rebound thymic output. In healthy donors, the drop in TCR diversity with age came mainly from a loss of richness, whereas in cancer patients a loss of evenness also played a part. Compared with age-matched healthy donors, untreated patients with hematological or solid cancers had significantly lower TCR diversity and higher clonality in blood.

Multiplex touch-down PCR with a mixed TRB-A/B primer pool was used to amplify rearranged TRB sequences covering the V, D and J segments. Illumina adapters and sample indices were added to the amplicons in two consecutive PCR reactions performed with Phusion HS II polymerase. After gel purification with the NucleoSpin Gel and PCR Clean-up kit, the amplicons were checked using Qubit and an Agilent 2100 Bioanalyzer. Sequencing of libraries was carried out on an Illumina MiSeq in 600-cycle, single-indexed, paired-end runs. The paper's processing steps were these. MiXCR versions 2.12 and 3.0.5 were used to process TRB sequences. Each unique CDR3 nucleotide sequence was treated as one clone, and only productive sequences with two or more reads were kept. Repertoire metrics included Shannon diversity, evenness, clonality (one minus evenness), and alpha-parameterized diversity profiles from alpha 0 to 5. Generation probabilities of clones in paired pre- and post-chemotherapy samples were computed with the IGoR algorithm. TCRdb reprocessing: public reads trimmed at Q25 with fastp, clones called with MiXCR, in-frame beta chains kept. Entries that share a CDR3 protein sequence are merged under the most common genes and DNA. Here the V and J calls rest on TCRdb's processing, not on the authors' analysis. Present in this sample are about 8,700 distinct CDR3 sequences, 32% of which were seen just once. Around 3.3% of the sample lies in the top ten.

The CDR3 has 15 amino acids, counting the end cysteine and phenylalanine. Kept here is only the CDR3 DNA, which spans 45 bases and is read in frame from base 1. The germline V and J ends show losses of 5 bases and 3 bases respectively, and no gene match explains 6 bases of the junction. In the germline V gene (reference sequence), CDR1 corresponds to SGHNT and CDR2 to YYREEE. Points on this clonotype: No cognate antigen has been identified for it. Base qualities are not recorded, but no much larger clone differs from it by a single base.

Instead of sorted cells or RNA, genomic DNA extracted from peripheral blood served as the source for amplifying TCR beta rearrangements. This receptor was identified in a human donor in good health. Sequencing was done on a sample of blood. The rearranged chain carries TRBV5-4 and TRBJ2-3, and 10 junction bases match TRBD2. Here the CDR3 is given as CASRILAGSTDTQYF. The sequence in DNA is TGTGCCAGCAGGATACTAGCGGGATCGACAGATACGCAGTATTTT.